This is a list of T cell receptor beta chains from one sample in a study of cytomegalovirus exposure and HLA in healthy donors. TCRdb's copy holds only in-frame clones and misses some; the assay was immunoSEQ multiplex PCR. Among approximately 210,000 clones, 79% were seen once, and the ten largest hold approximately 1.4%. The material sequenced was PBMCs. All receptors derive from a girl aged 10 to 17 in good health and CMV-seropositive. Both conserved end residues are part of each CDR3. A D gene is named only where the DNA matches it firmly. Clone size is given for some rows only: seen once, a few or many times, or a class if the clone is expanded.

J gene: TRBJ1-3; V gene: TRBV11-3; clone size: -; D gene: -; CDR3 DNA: TGTGCCAGCAGCTTAGAGGCCAGGGTGAGGTCTGGAAACACCATATATTTT; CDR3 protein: CASSLEARVRSGNTIYF
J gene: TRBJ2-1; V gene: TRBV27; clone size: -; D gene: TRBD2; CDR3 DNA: TGTGCCAGCAGTAAAGCGGGGGGACCCCTCTACAATGAGCAGTTCTTC; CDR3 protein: CASSKAGGPLYNEQFF
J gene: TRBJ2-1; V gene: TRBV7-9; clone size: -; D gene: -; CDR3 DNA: TGTGCCAGCAGCTTAGGGCAGACAATTGTTTTCAATGAGCAGTTCTTC; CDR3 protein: CASSLGQTIVFNEQFF
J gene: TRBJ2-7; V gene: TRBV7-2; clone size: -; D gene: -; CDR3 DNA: TGTGCCAGCAGCTTAGCGATCCCGGGCGGGGGCCGCACCTACGAGCAGTACTTC; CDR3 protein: CASSLAIPGGGRTYEQYF
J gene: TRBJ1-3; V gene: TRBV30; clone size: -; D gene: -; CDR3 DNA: TGTGCCTGGAGTGTCGCCAGGGACTATGGAAACACCATATATTTT; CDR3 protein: CAWSVARDYGNTIYF
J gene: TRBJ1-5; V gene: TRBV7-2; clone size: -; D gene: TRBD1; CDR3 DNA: TGTGCCAGCAGCTTAGGACAGGGAGGTCGTCAGCCCCAGCATTTT; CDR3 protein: CASSLGQGGRQPQHF
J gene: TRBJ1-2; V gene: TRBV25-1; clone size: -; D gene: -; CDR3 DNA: TGTGCCAGCAGCCAGGGTGGTAACTATGGCTACACCTTC; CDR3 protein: CASSQGGNYGYTF
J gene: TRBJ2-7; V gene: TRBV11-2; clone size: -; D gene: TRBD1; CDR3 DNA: TGTGCCAGCAGCTCGTCGGTTGGGACAGGATCCTACGAGCAGTACTTC; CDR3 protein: CASSSSVGTGSYEQYF
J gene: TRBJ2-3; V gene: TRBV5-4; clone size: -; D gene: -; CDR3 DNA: TGTGCCAGCAGCTTGGACGGACAGTATACTCGCACAGATACGCAGTATTTT; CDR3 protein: CASSLDGQYTRTDTQYF
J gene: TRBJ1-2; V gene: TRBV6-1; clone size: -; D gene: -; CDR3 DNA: TGTGCCAGCCTGTTTGAGGGAGACTATGGCTACACCTTC; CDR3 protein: CASLFEGDYGYTF
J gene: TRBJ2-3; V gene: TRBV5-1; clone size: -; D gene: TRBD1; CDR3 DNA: TGCGCCAGCAGCTGGGACAGGGGTGGCACAGATACGCAGTATTTT; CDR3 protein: CASSWDRGGTDTQYF
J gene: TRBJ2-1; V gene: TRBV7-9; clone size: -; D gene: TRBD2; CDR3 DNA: TGTGCCAGCAGCTTAGCCTTCTTAAGAGCGGGGCCCGATGCGGCGCAGTTCTTC; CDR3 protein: CASSLAFLRAGPDAAQFF
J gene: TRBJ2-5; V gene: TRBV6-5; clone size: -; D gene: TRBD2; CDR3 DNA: TGTGCCAGCAGTGGACTAGCGGGGGAGCAAGAGACCCAGTACTTC; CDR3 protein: CASSGLAGEQETQYF
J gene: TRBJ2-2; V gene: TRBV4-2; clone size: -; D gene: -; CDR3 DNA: TGTGCCAGCAGCCAAGGGGGACTCCTCACCGGGGAGCTGTTTTTT; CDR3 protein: CASSQGGLLTGELFF
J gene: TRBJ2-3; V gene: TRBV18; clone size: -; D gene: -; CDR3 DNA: TGTGCCAGCTCACCACAGCGGCTAGCGATGAGCACAGATACGCAGTATTTT; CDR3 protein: CASSPQRLAMSTDTQYF
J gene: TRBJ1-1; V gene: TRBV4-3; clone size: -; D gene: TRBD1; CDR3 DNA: TGCGCCAGCAGCGAAGGACAGGGGCGCACTGAAGCTTTCTTT; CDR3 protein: CASSEGQGRTEAFF
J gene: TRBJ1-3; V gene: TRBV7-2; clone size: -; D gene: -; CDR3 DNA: TGTGCCAGCAGCTTACTGGACATCGGAAACACCATATATTTT; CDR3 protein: CASSLLDIGNTIYF
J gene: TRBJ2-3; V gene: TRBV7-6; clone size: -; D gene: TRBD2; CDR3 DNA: TGTGCCAGCAGCTTAGGGGCGACTAGCGGGGGGGCCGGTACGCAGTATTTT; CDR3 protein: CASSLGATSGGAGTQYF
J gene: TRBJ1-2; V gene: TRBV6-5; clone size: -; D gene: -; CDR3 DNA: TGTGCCACCTTTCTAGGGGGAGGGGGCTACACCTTC; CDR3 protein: CATFLGGGGYTF
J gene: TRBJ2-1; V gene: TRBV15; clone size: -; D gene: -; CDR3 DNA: TGTGCCACCAGCAGAGGTCGCGATGAGCAGTTCTTC; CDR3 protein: CATSRGRDEQFF
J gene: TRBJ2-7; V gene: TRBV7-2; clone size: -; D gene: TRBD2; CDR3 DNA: TGTGCCAGCAGCACAACCCCTCCTCAGCGGGGGGGCCCAAACTACGAGCAGTACTTC; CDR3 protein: CASSTTPPQRGGPNYEQYF
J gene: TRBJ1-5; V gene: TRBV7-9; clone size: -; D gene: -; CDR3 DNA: TGTGCCAGCAGTTGGGGGGGGGATAGCAATCAGCCCCAGCATTTT; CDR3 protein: CASSWGGDSNQPQHF
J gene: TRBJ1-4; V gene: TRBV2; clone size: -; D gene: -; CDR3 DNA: TGTGCCAGCAGGGCCCCAGGGTTAACTAATGAAAAACTGTTTTTT; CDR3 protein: CASRAPGLTNEKLFF
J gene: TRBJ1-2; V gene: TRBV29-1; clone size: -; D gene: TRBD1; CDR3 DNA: TGCAGCGTTGCGTACGGGACAGCTGACAACTATGGCTACACCTTC; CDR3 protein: CSVAYGTADNYGYTF
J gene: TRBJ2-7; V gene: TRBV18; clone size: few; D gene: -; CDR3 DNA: TGTGCCAGCTCACCATCAGGGGGGAGCTACGAGCAGTACTTC; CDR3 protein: CASSPSGGSYEQYF
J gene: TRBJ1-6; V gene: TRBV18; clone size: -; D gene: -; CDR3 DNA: TGTGCCAGCTCCGGGGGGACTACAATCCACTTT; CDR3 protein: CASSGGTTIHF
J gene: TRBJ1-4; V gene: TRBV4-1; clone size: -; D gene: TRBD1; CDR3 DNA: TGCGCCAGCAGCCAAGAAGCTTCGTGGCCAGGGGGCGTTGAAAAACTGTTTTTT; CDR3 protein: CASSQEASWPGGVEKLFF
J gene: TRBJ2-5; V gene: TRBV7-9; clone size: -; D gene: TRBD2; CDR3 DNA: TGTGCCAGCAGCCCCGGGACTAGCACAGAGACCCAGTACTTC; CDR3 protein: CASSPGTSTETQYF
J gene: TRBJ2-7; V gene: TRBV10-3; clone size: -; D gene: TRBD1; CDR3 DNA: TGTGCCATCAGCCAGGGACAGGGAATAACCTACGAGCAGTACTTC; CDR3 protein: CAISQGQGITYEQYF
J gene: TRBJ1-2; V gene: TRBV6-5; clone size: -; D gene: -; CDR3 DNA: TGTGCCAGCAGTTACGAGGGGGTCTATGGCTACACCTTC; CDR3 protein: CASSYEGVYGYTF
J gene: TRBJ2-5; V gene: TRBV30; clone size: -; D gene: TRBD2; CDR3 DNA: TGTGCCTGGAATACGGGGGGAGCGGGCCTCAAGACCCAGTACTTC; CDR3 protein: CAWNTGGAGLKTQYF
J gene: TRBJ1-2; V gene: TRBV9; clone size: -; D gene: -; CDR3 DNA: TGTGCCAGCAGCGTACCGGGGTATGGCTACACCTTC; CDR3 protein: CASSVPGYGYTF
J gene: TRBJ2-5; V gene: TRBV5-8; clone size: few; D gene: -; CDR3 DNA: TGTGCCAGCAGCCAGCGGACCAGGAGGGAGACCCAGTACTTC; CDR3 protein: CASSQRTRRETQYF
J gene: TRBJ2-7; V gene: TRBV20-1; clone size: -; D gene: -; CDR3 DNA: TGCAGTGCTAGACACAGGGACGAGCAGTACTTC; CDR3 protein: CSARHRDEQYF
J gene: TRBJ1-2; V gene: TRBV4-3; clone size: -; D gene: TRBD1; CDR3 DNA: TGCGCCAGCAGCCAGGACAGGGGGTACTATGGCTACACCTTC; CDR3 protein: CASSQDRGYYGYTF